This T cell receptor beta chain was retrieved from a study of T cell clusters in autoimmune cytopenias. Findings of the study overall: The cluster-lack signature was not seen for secondary cytopenia versus chronic lymphocytic leukemia.

Each sample's input was approximately 0.25 ug genomic DNA, 30,000 to 45,000 genome equivalents. TRB rearrangements were amplified by touch-down multiplex PCR with mixed TRB-A/B primers. TCRdb re-called the multiplex PCR reads; one entry per CDR3 protein, DNA not given. This sample's table has 2,500 to 3,500 distinct CDR3 sequences. Per germline, CDR1 LNHDA and CDR2 SQIVND (reference sequence). CDR3 length: 16 amino acids. This clonotype is deemed medium-sized by its frequency. Antigen: not known. The sample also formed part of further work on T cell repertoires in aging, cancer and after chemotherapy.

Sequenced sample: peripheral blood. The source of this sequence is a human donor with an autoimmune cytopenia or autoimmune hepatitis (not recorded which). The J gene is TRBJ2-7, the V gene TRBV19; TCRdb proposes TRBD1, but this gene call is untestable without DNA. Here the CDR3 reads CASSIERTAFSYEQYF.